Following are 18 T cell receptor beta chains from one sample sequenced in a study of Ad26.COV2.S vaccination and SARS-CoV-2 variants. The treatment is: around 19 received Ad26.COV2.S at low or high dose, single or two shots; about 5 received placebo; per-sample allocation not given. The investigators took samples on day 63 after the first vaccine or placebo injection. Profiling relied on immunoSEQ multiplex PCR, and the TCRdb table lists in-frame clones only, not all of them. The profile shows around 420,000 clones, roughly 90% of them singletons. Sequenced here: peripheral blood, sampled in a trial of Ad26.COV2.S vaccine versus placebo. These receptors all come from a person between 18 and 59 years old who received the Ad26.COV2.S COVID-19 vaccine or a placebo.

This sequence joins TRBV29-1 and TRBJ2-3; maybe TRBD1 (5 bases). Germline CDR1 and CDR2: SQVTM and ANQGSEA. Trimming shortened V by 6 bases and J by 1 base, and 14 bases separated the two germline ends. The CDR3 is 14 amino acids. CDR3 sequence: CSVLGPTGTDTQYF. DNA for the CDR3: TGCAGCGTCCTGGGGCCCACGGGCACAGATACGCAGTATTTT.

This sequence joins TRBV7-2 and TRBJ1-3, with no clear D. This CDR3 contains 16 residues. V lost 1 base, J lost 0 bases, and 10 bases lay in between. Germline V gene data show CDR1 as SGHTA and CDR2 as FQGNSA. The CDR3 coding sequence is TGTGCCAGCAGCTTAGTTCCCCCGAACTCTGGAAACACCATATATTTT. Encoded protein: CASSLVPPNSGNTIYF. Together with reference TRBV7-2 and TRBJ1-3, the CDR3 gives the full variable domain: GAGVSQSPSNKVTEKGKDVELRCDPISGHTALYWYRQSLGQGLEFLIYFQGNSAPDKSGLPSDRFSAERTGGSVSTLTIQRTQQEDSAVYLCASSLVPPNSGNTIYFGEGSWLTVV.

CDR3 protein: CASSLNIAETQYF. The CDR3 DNA sequence: TGTGCCAGCAGCTTGAACATTGCAGAGACCCAGTACTTC. The rearrangement uses TRBV5-8 and TRBJ2-5; no clear D. This CDR3 contains 13 residues. CDR1 and CDR2 (germline): SGHTS, YDEGEE. The germline V and J ends were trimmed by 1 base and 4 bases, with 8 bases remaining between them.

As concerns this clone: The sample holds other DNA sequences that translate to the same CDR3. CDR3 amino acids: CASSQDRPGAGQPQHF. CDR3 in DNA: TGTGCCAGCAGCCAAGATAGGCCAGGCGCGGGTCAGCCCCAGCATTTT. The chain is built from TRBV3-1 (or the pseudogene TRBV3-2) and TRBJ1-5; no firm D call. The CDR3 has 16 residues. V lost 0 bases and J 6 bases, leaving 15 bases between the germline ends. Germline lookup yields CDR1 LGHDT and CDR2 YNNKEL (reference sequence).

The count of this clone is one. The CDR3 loop is CASSEGWGGETQYF. The DNA of the CDR3 is TGTGCCAGCAGTGAGGGGTGGGGTGGGGAGACCCAGTACTTC. V gene TRBV6-1 combines with J gene TRBJ2-5, with unresolved D. This CDR3 is 14 amino acids long. Germline-derived CDR1 and CDR2 are MNHNS and SASEGT. The V gene lost 3 bases and the J gene lost 5 bases, with 13 bases spanning the gap.

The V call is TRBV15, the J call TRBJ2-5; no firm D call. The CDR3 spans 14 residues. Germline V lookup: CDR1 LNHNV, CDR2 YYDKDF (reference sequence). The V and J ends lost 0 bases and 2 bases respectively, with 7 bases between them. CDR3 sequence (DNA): TGTGCCACCAGCAGAGATAGGTCGCAAGAGACCCAGTACTTC. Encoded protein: CATSRDRSQETQYF.

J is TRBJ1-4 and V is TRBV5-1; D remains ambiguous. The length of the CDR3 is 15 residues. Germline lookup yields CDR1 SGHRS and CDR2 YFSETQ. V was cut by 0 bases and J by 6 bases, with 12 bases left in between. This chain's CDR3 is CASSLAERAHEKLFF. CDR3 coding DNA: TGCGCCAGCAGCTTGGCGGAAAGGGCCCATGAAAAACTGTTTTTT.

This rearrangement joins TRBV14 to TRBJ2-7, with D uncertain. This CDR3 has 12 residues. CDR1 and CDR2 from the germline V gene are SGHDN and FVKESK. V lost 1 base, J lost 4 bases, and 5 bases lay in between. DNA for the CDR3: TGTGCCAGCAGCCAAGTCAGTTACGAGCAGTACTTC. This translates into CASSQVSYEQYF.

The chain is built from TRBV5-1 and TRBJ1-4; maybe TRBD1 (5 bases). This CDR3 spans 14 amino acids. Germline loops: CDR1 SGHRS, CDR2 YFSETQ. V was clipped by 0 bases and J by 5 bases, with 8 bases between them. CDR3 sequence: CASSLGQQNEKLFF. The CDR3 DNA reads TGCGCCAGCAGCTTGGGACAGCAGAATGAAAAACTGTTTTTT.

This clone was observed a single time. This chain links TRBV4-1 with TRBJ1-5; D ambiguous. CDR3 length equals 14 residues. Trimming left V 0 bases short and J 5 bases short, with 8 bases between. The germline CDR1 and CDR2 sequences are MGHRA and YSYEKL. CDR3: CASSQEPLDQPQHF. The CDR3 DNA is TGCGCCAGCAGCCAAGAACCTCTCGATCAGCCCCAGCATTTT.

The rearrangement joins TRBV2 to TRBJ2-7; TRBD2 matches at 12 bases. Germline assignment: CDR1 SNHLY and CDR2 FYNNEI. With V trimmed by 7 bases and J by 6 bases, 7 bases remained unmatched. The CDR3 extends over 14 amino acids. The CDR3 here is CASIALAGGSEQYF. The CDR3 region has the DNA TGTGCCAGCATCGCACTAGCGGGGGGTTCCGAGCAGTACTTC. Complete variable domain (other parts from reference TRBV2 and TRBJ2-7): EPEVTQTPSHQVTQMGQEVILRCVPISNHLYFYWYRQILGQKVEFLVSFYNNEISEKSEIFDDQFSVERPDGSNFTLKIRSTKLEDSAMYFCASIALAGGSEQYFGPGTRLTVT.

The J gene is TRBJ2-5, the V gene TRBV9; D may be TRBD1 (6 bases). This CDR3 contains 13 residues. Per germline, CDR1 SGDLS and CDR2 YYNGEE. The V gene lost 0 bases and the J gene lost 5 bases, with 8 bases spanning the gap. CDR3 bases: TGTGCCAGCAGCGTAGATCAGGGGGAGACCCAGTACTTC. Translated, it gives CASSVDQGETQYF.

DNA for the CDR3: TGTGCCAGCAGCTTAGATAGGCAGGGGTGGGGGACAGATACGCAGTATTTT. Its protein product is CASSLDRQGWGTDTQYF. The genes are TRBV11-2 and TRBJ2-3; D might be TRBD1 (6 bases). Trimming pared 0 bases from V and 3 bases from J, leaving 16 bases between. Germline CDR1 reads SGHAT; CDR2 reads FQNNGV. The CDR3 covers 17 residues. Variable domain in full (rest from reference TRBV11-2 and TRBJ2-3): EAGVAQSPRYKIIEKRQSVAFWCNPISGHATLYWYQQILGQGPKLLIQFQNNGVVDDSQLPKDRFSAERLKGVDSTLKIQPAKLEDSAVYLCASSLDRQGWGTDTQYFGPGTRLTVL.

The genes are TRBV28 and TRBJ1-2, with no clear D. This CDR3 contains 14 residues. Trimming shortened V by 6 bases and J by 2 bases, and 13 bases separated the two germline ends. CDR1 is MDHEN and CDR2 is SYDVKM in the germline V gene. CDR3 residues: CASSPVRNNYGYTF. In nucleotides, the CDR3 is TGTGCCAGCAGCCCAGTCCGGAACAACTATGGCTACACCTTC.

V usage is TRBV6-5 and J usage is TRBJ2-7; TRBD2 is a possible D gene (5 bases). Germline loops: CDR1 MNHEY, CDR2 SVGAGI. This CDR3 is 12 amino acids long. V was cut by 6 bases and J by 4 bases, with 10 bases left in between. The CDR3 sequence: CASSRTGYEQYF. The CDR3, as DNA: TGTGCCAGCAGCAGGACTGGATACGAGCAGTACTTC.

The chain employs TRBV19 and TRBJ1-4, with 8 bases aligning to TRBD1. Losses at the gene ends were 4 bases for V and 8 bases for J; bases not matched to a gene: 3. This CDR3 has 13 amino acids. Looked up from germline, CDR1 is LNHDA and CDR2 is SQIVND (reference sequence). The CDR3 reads CASSTGGLEKLFF. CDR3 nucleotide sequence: TGTGCCAGTAGTACAGGGGGCTTGGAAAAACTGTTTTTT.

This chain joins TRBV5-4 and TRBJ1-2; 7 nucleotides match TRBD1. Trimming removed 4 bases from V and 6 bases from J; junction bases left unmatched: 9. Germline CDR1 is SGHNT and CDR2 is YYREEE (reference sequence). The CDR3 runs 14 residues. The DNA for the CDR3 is TGTGCCAGCAGCCCCGACAGGGTGGGAGATGGCTACACCTTC. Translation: CASSPDRVGDGYTF.

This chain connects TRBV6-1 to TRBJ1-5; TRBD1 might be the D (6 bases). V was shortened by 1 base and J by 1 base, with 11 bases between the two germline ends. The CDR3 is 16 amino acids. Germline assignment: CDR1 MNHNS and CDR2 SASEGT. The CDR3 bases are TGTGCCAGCAGTGAAGAGGGGGTCGCGAGCAATCAGCCCCAGCATTTT. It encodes CASSEEGVASNQPQHF.